The clone carrying this TCR beta chain appeared a few times. The data were taken from a study of identical twins. This CDR3 region has 13 residues. Trimming at V came to 6 bases and at J to 8 bases, leaving 6 bases not matched to a gene. MiXCR, applied by TCRdb to the 5' RACE reads, yields one record per CDR3 protein. The table has approximately 240,000 distinct CDR3 sequences, over 12% seen once. This receptor was obtained from a woman in her late teens or twenties in good health. V is TRBV12-3 or TRBV12-4 and J is TRBJ2-4; 8 nucleotides match TRBD1. What was sequenced was memory (CD45RO+) T cells sorted from blood. The CDR3 sequence: CASSPRGQDIQYF. Written as DNA, the CDR3 is TGTGCCAGCAGCCCCCGGGGACAGGACATTCAGTACTTC.